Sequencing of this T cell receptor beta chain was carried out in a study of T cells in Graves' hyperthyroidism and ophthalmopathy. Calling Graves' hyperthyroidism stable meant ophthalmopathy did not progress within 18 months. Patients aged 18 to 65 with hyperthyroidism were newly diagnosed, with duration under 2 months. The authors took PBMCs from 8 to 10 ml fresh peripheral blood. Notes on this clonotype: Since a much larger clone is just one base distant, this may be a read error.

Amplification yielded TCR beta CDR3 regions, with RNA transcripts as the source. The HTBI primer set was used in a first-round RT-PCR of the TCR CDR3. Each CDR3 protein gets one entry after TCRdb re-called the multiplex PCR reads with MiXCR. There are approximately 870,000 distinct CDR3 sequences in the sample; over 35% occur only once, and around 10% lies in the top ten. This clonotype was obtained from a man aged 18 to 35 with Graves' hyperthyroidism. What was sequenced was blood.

The CDR3 here is CASSPQGVNTKAFF. The CDR3 DNA reads TGTGCCAGCAGCCCACAGGGGGTGAACACTAAAGCTTTCTTT. The chain employs TRBV7-9 and TRBJ1-1; 8 positions agree with TRBD1. Germline values: CDR1 SEHNR, CDR2 FQNEAQ (reference sequence). This CDR3 is 14 amino acids long.